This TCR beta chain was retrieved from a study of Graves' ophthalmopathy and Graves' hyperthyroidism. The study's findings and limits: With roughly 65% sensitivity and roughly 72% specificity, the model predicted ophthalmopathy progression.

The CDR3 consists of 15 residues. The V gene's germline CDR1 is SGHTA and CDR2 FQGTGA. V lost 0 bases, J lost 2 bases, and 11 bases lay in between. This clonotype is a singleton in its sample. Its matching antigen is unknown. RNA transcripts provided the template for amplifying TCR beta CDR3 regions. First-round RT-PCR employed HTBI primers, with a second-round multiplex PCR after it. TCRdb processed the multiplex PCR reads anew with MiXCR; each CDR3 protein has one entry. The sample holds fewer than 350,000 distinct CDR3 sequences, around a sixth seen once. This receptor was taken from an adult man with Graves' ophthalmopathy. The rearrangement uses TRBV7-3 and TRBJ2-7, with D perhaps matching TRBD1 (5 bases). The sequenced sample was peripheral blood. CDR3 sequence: CASSLTPDRTYEQYF. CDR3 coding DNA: TGTGCCAGCAGCTTAACCCCCGACAGAACCTACGAGCAGTACTTC.